These 18 T cell receptor beta chains came from one sample sequenced in a study of CD8+ T cells in alopecia areata. RNA was isolated and reverse transcribed to cDNA, the sequencing template. Using immunoSEQ multiplex PCR, the repertoire was profiled, and TCRdb retains in-frame clones only, with some absent. The sample contains about 150,000 clones, around half of which appear only once. The sample here was CD8+ T cells sorted from blood, taken at week 0. The receptors here all came from a human donor with alopecia areata.

This chain links TRBV5-8 with TRBJ2-4; a weak D match, TRBD1 (6 bases). The CDR3 loop spans 11 amino acids. Germline CDR1 SGHTS, CDR2 YDEGEE. The ends were cut back, 7 bases at V and 6 bases at J, with 8 bases in the middle. CDR3 in amino acids: CASSTGNIQYF. In DNA, the CDR3 is TGTGCCAGCTCGACAGGAAACATTCAGTACTTC. The full variable domain, in which reference TRBV5-8 and TRBJ2-4 provide the parts outside the CDR3, is EAGVTQSPTHLIKTRGQQATLRCSPISGHTSVYWYQQALGLGLQFLLWYDEGEERNRGNFPPRFSGRQFPNYSSELNVNALELEDSALYLCASSTGNIQYFGAGTRLSVL.

In regard to this clone: The same CDR3 can be traced to other DNA sequences in this sample. The V call is TRBV29-1, the J call TRBJ1-1; D may be TRBD1 (5 bases). The V end lost 3 bases, the J end lost 1 base, and 9 bases lay between the germline ends. Germline-derived CDR1 and CDR2 are SQVTM and ANQGSEA. The CDR3 has 13 amino acids. CDR3: CSVEGTENTEAFF. CDR3 DNA: TGCAGCGTTGAGGGGACGGAGAACACTGAAGCTTTCTTT. The full variable domain, completed using reference TRBV29-1 and TRBJ1-1, is SAVISQKPSRDICQRGTSLTIQCQVDSQVTMMFWYRQQPGQSLTLIATANQGSEATYESGFVIDKFPISRPNLTFSTLTVSNMSPEDSSIYLCSVEGTENTEAFFGQGTRLTVV.

This sequence joins TRBV9 and TRBJ2-7, with D hard to call. Looked up from germline, CDR1 is SGDLS and CDR2 is YYNGEE. The V and J ends lost 3 bases and 2 bases respectively, with 18 bases between them. This CDR3 is built from 16 residues. CDR3 sequence (DNA): TGTGCCAGCAGCGCATCTGGTAGCCTAACTCCCTACGAGCAGTACTTC. Amino acids: CASSASGSLTPYEQYF.

In the case of this clone: This same CDR3 is encoded by further DNA sequences in the sample. This chain uses TRBV30 with TRBJ2-7, with 11 bases matching TRBD1. V trimming: 0 bases; J trimming: 3 bases; junction bases outside the gene matches: 1. Per germline, CDR1 GTSNPN and CDR2 SVGIG (reference sequence). The CDR3 is 14 residues long. The CDR3 region has the DNA TGTGCCTGGAGTGTGGGACAGGGGGGCTACGAGCAGTACTTC. Encoded protein: CAWSVGQGGYEQYF.

The rearrangement links TRBV30 to TRBJ1-5; no definite D call. Germline CDR1 is GTSNPN and CDR2 is SVGIG (reference sequence). The CDR3 runs 15 residues. V lost 0 bases to trimming and J lost 2 bases, with 11 bases between them. CDR3 nucleotide sequence: TGTGCCTGGAGTGTACATGCAGGTGGCAATCAGCCCCAGCATTTT. Translating gives CAWSVHAGGNQPQHF.

This CDR3 reads CASSVRPETGELFF. CDR3 nucleotide sequence: TGTGCCAGCAGCGTAAGGCCGGAAACCGGGGAGCTGTTTTTT. V and J are TRBV9 and TRBJ2-2; no firm D call. The germline V gene encodes CDR1 SGDLS and CDR2 YYNGEE. V was clipped by 1 base and J by 5 bases, with 9 bases between them. The CDR3 covers 14 residues.

CDR3 sequence: CASSLSERSYGYTF. As DNA, the CDR3 is TGTGCCAGCAGTTTATCGGAACGGAGCTATGGCTACACCTTC. The rearrangement uses TRBV27 and TRBJ1-2; D gene unclear. V dropped 0 bases and J dropped 4 bases, with 9 bases sitting between them. The CDR3 spans 14 residues. CDR1 is MNHEY, CDR2 SMNVEV, per germline (reference sequence).

This clone turned up a few times. The V and J genes are TRBV4-3 and TRBJ1-5, with D possibly matching TRBD1 (6 bases). V lost 0 bases, J lost 0 bases, and 15 bases lay in between. This CDR3 spans 18 amino acids. Germline V gene lookup returns CDR1 LGHNA and CDR2 YSLEER. Written as DNA, the CDR3 is TGCGCCAGCAGCCAAGATTGGGTAGGGGGATATAGCAATCAGCCCCAGCATTTT. It encodes CASSQDWVGGYSNQPQHF.

The chain links TRBV10-3 to TRBJ2-7; possibly TRBD2 for D (5 bases). The CDR3 sequence is 14 residues long. The V end was cut by 4 bases, the J end by 2 bases, with 12 bases between. Germline CDR1 is ENHRY and CDR2 is SYGVKD. The CDR3 DNA is TGTGCCATCAGTGGGGGAGCGTTCACCTACGAGCAGTACTTC. This gives the protein CAISGGAFTYEQYF.

This clone turned up a few times. The chain couples TRBV12-5 to TRBJ2-1; D gene ambiguous. V lost 4 bases and J 8 bases, leaving 9 bases between the germline ends. From germline, CDR1 is LGHNT and CDR2 FRNRAP. The CDR3 totals 12 residues. DNA of the CDR3: TGTGCTAGTGGTTCTGGCTCCCATGAGCAGTTCTTC. It specifies CASGSGSHEQFF.

The rearrangement joins TRBV18 to TRBJ2-5, with D perhaps TRBD2 (5 bases). Germline CDR1 and CDR2: KGHSH and LQKENI. CDR3 length equals 14 residues. V was cut by 0 bases and J by 5 bases, with 10 bases left in between. The CDR3 DNA reads as TGTGCCAGCTCACCACCGGCGGGCGGGGAGACCCAGTACTTC. This gives the protein CASSPPAGGETQYF.

V usage is TRBV9 and J usage is TRBJ2-3; D may be TRBD1 (6 bases). This CDR3 is 15 amino acids long. V was shortened by 0 bases and J by 4 bases, with 12 bases between the two germline ends. Germline CDR1 reads SGDLS; CDR2 reads YYNGEE. This CDR3 is CASSVGIRGSDTQYF. The CDR3 nucleotides read TGTGCCAGCAGCGTAGGAATCAGGGGATCAGATACGCAGTATTTT. Full variable domain (remainder filled in from reference TRBV9 and TRBJ2-3): DSGVTQTPKHLITATGQRVTLRCSPRSGDLSVYWYQQSLDQGLQFLIQYYNGEERAKGNILERFSAQQFPDLHSELNLSSLELGDSALYFCASSVGIRGSDTQYFGPGTRLTVL.

The chain links TRBV6-6 to TRBJ2-2; D is unresolved. Trimming left V 6 bases short and J 6 bases short, with 2 bases between. Germline CDR1 and CDR2: MNHNY and SVGAGI (reference sequence). The CDR3 loop spans 10 amino acids. The CDR3 sequence is CASRSGELFF. CDR3 coding DNA: TGTGCCAGCAGGTCCGGGGAGCTGTTTTTT.

This clone was seen a few times. The chain recombines TRBV21-1 with TRBJ2-1; the D call TRBD1 from the table was never checked on the DNA. TRBV21-1 constitutes a pseudogene. This CDR3 comprises 14 residues. The chain's CDR3 is CASSKEHRGREQFF. The CDR3 DNA sequence: TGTGCCAGCAGCAAAGAGCACAGGGGGCGCGAGCAGTTCTTC.

This clone was seen a few times. The chain has TRBV2 and TRBJ1-1; D remains ambiguous. V lost 4 bases and J lost 6, with 9 bases in between. The CDR3 has 12 amino acids. Germline CDR1 SNHLY, CDR2 FYNNEI. The CDR3 nucleotides read TGTGCCAGCAGTGCAGGCAGCCCTGAAGCTTTCTTT. Translated, it gives CASSAGSPEAFF. Complete variable domain (other parts from reference TRBV2 and TRBJ1-1): EPEVTQTPSHQVTQMGQEVILRCVPISNHLYFYWYRQILGQKVEFLVSFYNNEISEKSEIFDDQFSVERPDGSNFTLKIRSTKLEDSAMYFCASSAGSPEAFFGQGTRLTVV.

The chain employs TRBV4-3 and TRBJ2-7; D uncertain. The CDR3 contains 15 residues. V dropped 0 bases and J dropped 1 base, with 10 bases sitting between them. CDR1 and CDR2 from the germline V gene are LGHNA and YSLEER. The DNA for the CDR3 is TGCGCCAGCAGCCAAGATCTCAGTTTGTCCTACGAGCAGTACTTC. Amino acids: CASSQDLSLSYEQYF.

The chain is built from TRBV30 and TRBJ2-7, with 7 bases that match TRBD2. After removal of 5 bases from V and 2 bases from J, the junction contained 3 bases not matched to a gene. The CDR3 is 12 amino acids. CDR1 and CDR2 from the germline V gene are GTSNPN and SVGIG (reference sequence). CDR3 nucleotide sequence: TGTGCCTGGGCCGGGACTACCTACGAGCAGTACTTC. Its protein is CAWAGTTYEQYF.

The gene calls are TRBV2 and TRBJ2-3; D gene uncertain. In germline, CDR1 is SNHLY, CDR2 FYNNEI. This CDR3 spans 14 amino acids. V shed 3 bases and J shed 2 bases, with 9 bases lying between them. The chain's CDR3 is CASSEGYDTDTQYF. Here the CDR3 DNA reads TGTGCCAGCAGTGAGGGGTATGACACAGATACGCAGTATTTT.